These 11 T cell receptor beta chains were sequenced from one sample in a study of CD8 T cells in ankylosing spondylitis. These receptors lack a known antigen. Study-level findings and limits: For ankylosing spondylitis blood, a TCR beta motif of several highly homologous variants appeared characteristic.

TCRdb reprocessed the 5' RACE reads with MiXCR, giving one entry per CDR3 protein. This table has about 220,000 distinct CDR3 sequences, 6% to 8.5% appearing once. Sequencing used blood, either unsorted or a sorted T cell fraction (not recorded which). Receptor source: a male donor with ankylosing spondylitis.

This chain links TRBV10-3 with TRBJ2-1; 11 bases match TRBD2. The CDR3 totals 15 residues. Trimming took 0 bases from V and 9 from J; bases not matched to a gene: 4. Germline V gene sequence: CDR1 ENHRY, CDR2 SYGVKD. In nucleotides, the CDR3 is TGTGCCATCAGTGAGTCTACTAGCGGGAGAGGTGAGCAGTTCTTC. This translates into CAISESTSGRGEQFF.

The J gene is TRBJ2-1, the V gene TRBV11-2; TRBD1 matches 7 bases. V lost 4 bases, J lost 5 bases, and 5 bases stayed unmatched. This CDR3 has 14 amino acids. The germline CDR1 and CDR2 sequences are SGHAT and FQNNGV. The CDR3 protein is CASSWGTDHNEQFF. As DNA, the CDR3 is TGTGCCAGCAGCTGGGGGACAGATCACAATGAGCAGTTCTTC.

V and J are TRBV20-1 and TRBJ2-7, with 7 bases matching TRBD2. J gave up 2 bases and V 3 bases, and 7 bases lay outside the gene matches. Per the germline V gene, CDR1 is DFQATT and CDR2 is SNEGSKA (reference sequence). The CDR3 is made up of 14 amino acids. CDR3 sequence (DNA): TGCAGTGCTAGGGGGACTACCGCCGCCTACGAGCAGTACTTC. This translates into CSARGTTAAYEQYF.

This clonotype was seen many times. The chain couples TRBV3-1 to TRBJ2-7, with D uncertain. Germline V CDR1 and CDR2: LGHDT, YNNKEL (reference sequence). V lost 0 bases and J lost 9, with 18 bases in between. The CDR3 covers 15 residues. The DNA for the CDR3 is TGTGCCAGCAGCCAAGATAGGAGTCGGGCAGCAGGGCAGTACTTC. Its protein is CASSQDRSRAAGQYF.

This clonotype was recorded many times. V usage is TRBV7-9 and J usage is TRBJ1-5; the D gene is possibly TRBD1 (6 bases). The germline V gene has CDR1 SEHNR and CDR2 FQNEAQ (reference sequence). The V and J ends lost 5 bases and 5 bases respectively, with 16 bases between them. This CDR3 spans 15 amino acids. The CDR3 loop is CASSPTGSGDQPQHF. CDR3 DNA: TGTGCCAGCAGCCCAACAGGGTCTGGGGATCAGCCCCAGCATTTT.

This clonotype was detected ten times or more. Written as DNA, the CDR3 is TGCGCCAGCAGCCAAGATTTGGTAGGGGTGCCCACTGAAGCTTTCTTT. Encoded protein: CASSQDLVGVPTEAFF. V and J are TRBV4-3 and TRBJ1-1; possibly TRBD1 for D (5 bases). Trimming stripped 0 bases from V and 4 bases from J, with 15 bases between. This CDR3 region has 16 residues. In germline, CDR1 is LGHNA, CDR2 YSLEER.

The CDR3 sequence is CSARDPGGRYEQYF. Here the CDR3 DNA reads TGCAGTGCTAGAGATCCAGGGGGCAGGTACGAGCAGTACTTC. This chain connects TRBV20-1 to TRBJ2-7, with 8 bases identical to TRBD1. This CDR3 spans 14 amino acids. Trimming cost V 0 bases and J 4 bases; bases outside gene matches: 5. Germline CDR1 DFQATT, CDR2 SNEGSKA (reference sequence).

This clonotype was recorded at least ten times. In DNA form, the CDR3 reads TGCGCCAGCAGCTTCTCGACAGGGTGGGTTGAAGCTTTCTTT. This gives the protein CASSFSTGWVEAFF. The V gene is TRBV5-1, the J gene TRBJ1-1, with TRBD1 matching 7 bases. V was clipped by 2 bases and J by 7 bases; unmatched bases: 8. The CDR3 has 14 residues. Germline CDR1 and CDR2: SGHRS and YFSETQ.

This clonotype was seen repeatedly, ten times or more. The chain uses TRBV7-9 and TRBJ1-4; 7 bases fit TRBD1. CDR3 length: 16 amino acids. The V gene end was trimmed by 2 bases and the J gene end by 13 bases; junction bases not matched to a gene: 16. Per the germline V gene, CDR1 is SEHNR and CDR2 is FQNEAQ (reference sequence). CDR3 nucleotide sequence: TGTGCCAGCAGCTTACAGGACCCCCGGACAGGTCAACGACTGTTTTTT. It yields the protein CASSLQDPRTGQRLFF. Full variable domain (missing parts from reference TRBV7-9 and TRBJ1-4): DTGVSQNPRHKITKRGQNVTFRCDPISEHNRLYWYRQTLGQGPEFLTYFQNEAQLEKSRLLSDRFSAERPKGSFSTLEIQRTEQGDSAMYLCASSLQDPRTGQRLFFGSGTQLSVL.

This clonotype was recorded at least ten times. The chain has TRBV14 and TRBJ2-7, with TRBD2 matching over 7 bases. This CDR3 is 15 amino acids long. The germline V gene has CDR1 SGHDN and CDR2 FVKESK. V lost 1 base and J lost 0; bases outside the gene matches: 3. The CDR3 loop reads CASSQAQRGSYEQYF. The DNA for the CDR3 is TGTGCCAGCAGCCAAGCCCAGCGGGGCTCCTACGAGCAGTACTTC.

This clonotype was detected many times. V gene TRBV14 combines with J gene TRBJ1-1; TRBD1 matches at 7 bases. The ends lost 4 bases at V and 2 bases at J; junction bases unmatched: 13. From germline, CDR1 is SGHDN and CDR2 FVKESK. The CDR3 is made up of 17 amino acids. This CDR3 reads CASSRPAGQLYNTEAFF. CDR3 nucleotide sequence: TGTGCCAGCAGCCGCCCTGCGGGACAGCTCTACAACACTGAAGCTTTCTTT.